One and the same sample provided the 27 T cell receptor beta chains below, sequenced in a study of blood T cell repertoires in COVID-19. Method: immunoSEQ multiplex PCR; TCRdb's copy keeps in-frame clones and lacks some. The table records 350,000 to 400,000 clones, 89% of them present only once. The material sequenced was PBMCs or T cells enriched from blood (not recorded which). The receptors were gathered from a woman in her 30s who had recovered from COVID-19.

This clone was observed a handful of times. V usage is TRBV7-3 and J usage is TRBJ1-1, with TRBD1 identical over 8 bases. The J segment lost 1 base and the V segment lost 5 bases, leaving 3 bases of the junction unmatched. CDR1 and CDR2 from the germline V gene are SGHTA and FQGTGA. The CDR3 has 14 residues. The CDR3 is CASSRDRSNTEAFF. CDR3 nucleotides: TGTGCCAGCAGCCGGGACAGGTCGAACACTGAAGCTTTCTTT.

This clone was observed a single time. The chain employs TRBV18 and TRBJ1-6, with 8 bases lining up with TRBD1. Germline trimming cut 4 bases from V and 7 bases from J; bases unmatched to any gene: 9. CDR1 and CDR2 (germline): KGHSH, LQKENI. This CDR3 is 16 amino acids long. The CDR3 sequence is CASSLVPGQANSPLHF. The CDR3 DNA reads as TGTGCCAGCTCACTCGTCCCGGGACAGGCCAATTCACCCCTCCACTTT.

The chain joins TRBV3-1 (or the pseudogene TRBV3-2) to TRBJ2-5, with D possibly TRBD2 on 6 matching bases. V lost 3 bases to trimming and J lost 2 bases, with 13 bases between them. The CDR3 runs 15 residues. CDR1 is LGHDT and CDR2 is YNNKEL in the germline V gene (reference sequence). This chain's CDR3 is CASSQAPGTQETQYF. The CDR3 DNA sequence: TGTGCCAGCAGCCAGGCCCCCGGGACTCAAGAGACCCAGTACTTC.

The chain carries TRBV5-1 and TRBJ2-7; TRBD1 aligns across 10 bases. From germline, CDR1 is SGHRS and CDR2 YFSETQ. With V trimmed by 0 bases and J by 3 bases, 6 bases remained unmatched. The CDR3 is 16 amino acids. The CDR3 is CASSLGGTGDFYEQYF. For the CDR3, the DNA is TGCGCCAGCAGCTTGGGCGGGACAGGGGACTTCTACGAGCAGTACTTC.

The chain couples TRBV30 to TRBJ1-1; D not resolved. With 7 bases removed from V and 1 base from J, the gap between germline ends came to 10 bases. This CDR3 comprises 12 residues. From germline, CDR1 is GTSNPN and CDR2 SVGIG (reference sequence). In DNA, the CDR3 is TGTGCCTCCAAGCGGGGGAACACTGAAGCTTTCTTT. It encodes CASKRGNTEAFF.

Concerning this clone itself: Compared with germline, one end of the junction differs, possibly owing to a read error. The chain links TRBV2 to TRBJ1-4; D is undetermined. CDR1 is SNHLY and CDR2 is FYNNEI in the germline V gene. This CDR3 spans 12 amino acids. The CDR3, as DNA: TGTGCCAGCAGTGAATCATGGGCCGTCTCCGTTTTT. This sequence encodes CASSESWAVSVF.

The chain has TRBV6-2 or TRBV6-3 and TRBJ1-2; maybe TRBD1 (6 bases). This CDR3 region has 14 residues. Germline CDR1 reads MNHEY; CDR2 reads SVGEGT. Trimming stripped 2 bases from V and 5 bases from J, with 12 bases between. CDR3 protein: CASSYLPGQYGYTF. The CDR3 nucleotides read TGTGCCAGCAGTTACCTCCCTGGACAGTATGGCTACACCTTC.

This chain joins TRBV6-2 or TRBV6-3 and TRBJ2-5; D is possibly TRBD1 (6 bases). CDR1 is MNHEY and CDR2 is SVGEGT in the germline V gene. The CDR3 length is 14 residues. Trimming took off 3 bases at V and 5 bases at J, with 13 bases between the two ends. The CDR3 loop reads CASSYRGGWETQYF. The DNA for the CDR3 is TGTGCCAGCAGTTATAGAGGGGGATGGGAGACCCAGTACTTC.

The chain joins TRBV28 to TRBJ1-1; TRBD1 matches at 7 bases. The junction had 9 bases not matched to a gene; V was cut back by 5 bases and J by 6 bases. The CDR3 contains 14 residues. Germline V gives CDR1 MDHEN, CDR2 SYDVKM. The CDR3 DNA is TGTGCCAGCAGTCGCGCGGGGACAGTCGCTGAAGCTTTCTTT. This sequence encodes CASSRAGTVAEAFF.

The chain employs TRBV6-5 and TRBJ1-6, with D perhaps matching TRBD1 (5 bases). Trimming shortened V by 7 bases and J by 12 bases, and 16 bases separated the two germline ends. Germline V gene sequence: CDR1 MNHEY, CDR2 SVGAGI. The CDR3 length is 13 residues. The CDR3 DNA reads as TGTGCCAGCACTCCCGGGCGGGGGATACCCCTCCACTTT. It encodes CASTPGRGIPLHF.

The V gene is TRBV4-3, the J gene TRBJ1-2, with 7 bases identical to TRBD1. The CDR3 runs 14 residues. Trimming at V came to 6 bases and at J to 0 bases, leaving 4 bases not matched to a gene. Germline CDR1 reads LGHNA; CDR2 reads YSLEER. The chain's CDR3 is CASRPGTANYGYTF. CDR3 bases: TGCGCCAGCAGACCGGGGACAGCTAACTATGGCTACACCTTC.

The chain recombines TRBV5-5 with TRBJ2-1; 8 bases fit TRBD1. The V gene's germline CDR1 is SGHKS and CDR2 YYEKEE (reference sequence). Trimming took 4 bases from V and 8 from J; bases not matched to a gene: 11. This CDR3 contains 15 residues. The CDR3 region is CASSPSGQVGHEQFF. The CDR3 DNA sequence: TGTGCCAGCAGCCCCTCGGGACAGGTGGGGCATGAGCAGTTCTTC.

V is TRBV30 and J is TRBJ2-1; 10 bases line up with TRBD2. Trimming cost V 1 base and J 1 base; bases outside gene matches: 4. Per the germline V gene, CDR1 is GTSNPN and CDR2 is SVGIG (reference sequence). The CDR3 runs to 16 residues. CDR3 bases: TGTGCCTGGAGTGGGATTAGCGGGAGGTCCTACAATGAGCAGTTCTTC. This translates into CAWSGISGRSYNEQFF.

This clone was counted between two and nine times. The rearrangement joins TRBV5-1 to TRBJ1-2, with TRBD1 identical over 10 bases. The V gene end was trimmed by 4 bases and the J gene end by 6 bases; junction bases not matched to a gene: 6. The CDR3 runs to 14 residues. The germline V gene encodes CDR1 SGHRS and CDR2 YFSETQ. Written as DNA, the CDR3 is TGCGCCAGCAGCCCCCGGGACAGGGGACATGGCTACACCTTC. This translates into CASSPRDRGHGYTF.

This clone was seen a few times. The genes are TRBV30 and TRBJ1-1; unclear D gene. CDR3 length equals 11 residues. Germline CDR1 GTSNPN, CDR2 SVGIG (reference sequence). Trimming pared 5 bases from V and 0 bases from J, leaving 4 bases between. The CDR3 DNA reads as TGTGCCTGGTATCTGAACACTGAAGCTTTCTTT. The encoded protein is CAWYLNTEAFF.

This sequence joins TRBV6-5 and TRBJ2-7; 9 bases are a match to TRBD2. The CDR3 is 14 amino acids. The J segment lost 3 bases and the V segment lost 6 bases, leaving 6 bases of the junction unmatched. Germline-derived CDR1 and CDR2 are MNHEY and SVGAGI. CDR3 in DNA: TGTGCCAGCAGGGATAGCGGGAGTAACTACGAGCAGTACTTC. Protein product: CASRDSGSNYEQYF.

The chain is built from TRBV19 and TRBJ2-6; the D gene is possibly TRBD2 (6 bases). Germline V lookup: CDR1 LNHDA, CDR2 SQIVND (reference sequence). V dropped 2 bases and J dropped 2 bases, with 19 bases sitting between them. The CDR3 is 19 residues long. The DNA for the CDR3 is TGTGCCAGTAGTATAAAAATTGAGTTGGGCGGGACTGGGGCCAACGTCCTGACTTTC. Amino acids: CASSIKIELGGTGANVLTF.

The rearrangement links TRBV19 to TRBJ2-7; 7 nucleotides line up with TRBD2. The CDR3 covers 14 residues. V lost 3 bases and J lost 1; bases outside the gene matches: 3. Per germline, CDR1 LNHDA and CDR2 SQIVND (reference sequence). This CDR3 reads CASSMAGESYEQYF. The CDR3, as DNA: TGTGCCAGTAGTATGGCGGGGGAGTCCTACGAGCAGTACTTC.

The chain carries TRBV10-3 and TRBJ1-2; D remains unclear. This CDR3 has 13 amino acids. V gave up 2 bases and J gave up 4 bases, with 8 bases separating them. The germline gives CDR1 ENHRY, CDR2 SYGVKD. The DNA for the CDR3 is TGTGCCATCAGTGAGGGGAGGGCCTATGGCTACACCTTC. This codes for CAISEGRAYGYTF.

V usage is TRBV28 and J usage is TRBJ2-7; perhaps TRBD1 as D (6 bases). The ends were cut back, 5 bases at V and 7 bases at J, with 9 bases in the middle. The CDR3 consists of 11 residues. The germline V gene has CDR1 MDHEN and CDR2 SYDVKM. The CDR3 is CASSPRGEQYF. CDR3 coding DNA: TGTGCCAGCAGTCCGAGGGGGGAGCAGTACTTC. Complete variable domain (other parts from reference TRBV28 and TRBJ2-7): DVKVTQSSRYLVKRTGEKVFLECVQDMDHENMFWYRQDPGLGLRLIYFSYDVKMKEKGDIPEGYSVSREKKERFSLILESASTNQTSMYLCASSPRGEQYFGPGTRLTVT.

The chain is built from TRBV5-1 and TRBJ2-3; TRBD2 agrees at 11 bases. The length of the CDR3 is 16 residues. The V and J ends lost 4 bases and 1 base, in that order; junction bases with no gene match: 5. Germline V gives CDR1 SGHRS, CDR2 YFSETQ. CDR3 nucleotides: TGCGCCAGCAGCCAGGAGGGACTAGCGGGCACAGATACGCAGTATTTT. Its translation is CASSQEGLAGTDTQYF.

This clone showed up just a few times. The rearrangement joins TRBV7-9 to TRBJ2-1; D may be TRBD1 (6 bases). CDR1 is SEHNR, CDR2 FQNEAQ, per germline (reference sequence). This CDR3 is 14 amino acids long. The V gene lost 5 bases and the J gene lost 6 bases, with 14 bases spanning the gap. The CDR3 coding sequence is TGTGCCAGCAGCGGTAACTACAGGGCCAATGAGCAGTTCTTC. Amino acid sequence: CASSGNYRANEQFF. The entire variable domain, with the rest obtained from reference TRBV7-9 and TRBJ2-1, is as follows: DTGVSQNPRHKITKRGQNVTFRCDPISEHNRLYWYRQTLGQGPEFLTYFQNEAQLEKSRLLSDRFSAERPKGSFSTLEIQRTEQGDSAMYLCASSGNYRANEQFFGPGTRLTVL.

The chain links TRBV7-2 to TRBJ2-3, with 12 bases that match TRBD2. The CDR3 is 16 residues long. The germline V gene has CDR1 SGHTA and CDR2 FQGNSA. Trimming at V came to 5 bases and at J to 2 bases, leaving 5 bases not matched to a gene. The CDR3: CASSRGLAGSTDTQYF. Here the CDR3 DNA reads TGTGCCAGCAGCCGCGGACTAGCGGGATCCACAGATACGCAGTATTTT. The full variable domain, its missing parts supplied by reference TRBV7-2 and TRBJ2-3, is GAGVSQSPSNKVTEKGKDVELRCDPISGHTALYWYRQSLGQGLEFLIYFQGNSAPDKSGLPSDRFSAERTGGSVSTLTIQRTQQEDSAVYLCASSRGLAGSTDTQYFGPGTRLTVL.

The J gene is TRBJ2-5, the V gene TRBV7-3, with 9 nucleotides matching TRBD2. From germline, CDR1 is SGHTA and CDR2 FQGTGA. CDR3 length: 15 amino acids. V was pared by 5 bases and J by 4 bases, with 8 bases of the junction left unmatched. The CDR3 nucleotides are TGTGCCAGCAGCCTGACTAGCGGAGAGGGAGAGACCCAGTACTTC. This gives the protein CASSLTSGEGETQYF.

J is TRBJ1-2 and V is TRBV2; D uncertain. Trimming removed 3 bases from V and 1 base from J, with 9 bases in between. The CDR3 length is 14 residues. The germline gives CDR1 SNHLY, CDR2 FYNNEI. The CDR3 sequence: CASSETLLNYGYTF. The DNA of the CDR3 is TGTGCCAGCAGTGAGACACTCCTTAACTATGGCTACACCTTC.

The chain recombines TRBV7-3 with TRBJ2-6; TRBD1 might be the D (5 bases). V was shortened by 3 bases and J by 1 base, with 7 bases between the two germline ends. The CDR3 is made up of 15 amino acids. Germline CDR1 and CDR2: SGHTA and FQGTGA. CDR3 bases: TGTGCCAGCAGCTTTACAGGTTCTGGGGCCAACGTCCTGACTTTC. Translating gives CASSFTGSGANVLTF.

This chain links TRBV6-5 with TRBJ1-2; TRBD1 might be the D (5 bases). CDR1 and CDR2 from the germline V gene are MNHEY and SVGAGI. V was trimmed by 0 bases and J by 8 bases, leaving 19 bases between them. The CDR3 loop spans 16 amino acids. CDR3 nucleotides: TGTGCCAGCAGTTACTCTTCCGGGACTCACATTGGGGGCTACACCTTC. Protein product: CASSYSSGTHIGGYTF.